This TCR beta chain originates from a study of blood T cell repertoires in COVID-19. Participants' own reports of clinical history determined their cohort assignment. Either two negative PCRs, clearance, or symptom resolution qualified Cohort 3 donors as recovered. In the original processing: Estimated nucleated cell counts came from reference gene primer amplification. Produced via immunoSEQ multiplex PCR; TCRdb's table is partial and in-frame only. The D gene and trimming were derived from the DNA, and the V and J assignments and clone size from that table. The sample includes some 300,000 clones, around 92% of them seen just once. The CDR3 covers 13 residues. V was shortened by 4 bases and J by 7 bases, with 10 bases between the two germline ends. Germline V gene data show CDR1 as LGHDT and CDR2 as YNNKEL (reference sequence). This clone appeared once.

The clonotype originates from a woman between 25 and 40 years old who had recovered from COVID-19. The rearrangement links TRBV3-1 (or the pseudogene TRBV3-2) to TRBJ2-2; the D is unclear. The sample was PBMCs or T cells enriched from blood (not recorded which). The CDR3 DNA follows: TGTGCCAGCAGCCCCATCCCAATCGGGGAGCTGTTTTTT. It codes for CASSPIPIGELFF.